These 8 T cell receptor beta chains were sequenced from one sample in a study of T cells in Graves' hyperthyroidism and ophthalmopathy. Amplified TCR beta CDR3 regions derived from RNA transcripts. When the TCR CDR3 underwent first-round RT-PCR, the HTBI primer set was used. TCRdb re-called the multiplex PCR reads through MiXCR, storing one row per CDR3 protein. This sample has about 520,000 distinct CDR3 sequences, with under 25% found just once. The material sequenced was blood. The receptor set was obtained from a man between 18 and 35 years old with Graves' hyperthyroidism.

This clonotype was found many times. This sequence joins TRBV6-1 and TRBJ1-5, with D perhaps matching TRBD1 (6 bases). The V end lost 0 bases, the J end lost 0 bases, and 12 bases lay between the germline ends. This CDR3 region has 17 residues. Germline CDR1 is MNHNS and CDR2 is SASEGT. The CDR3 reads CASSEAMGGYSNQPQHF. For the CDR3, the DNA is TGTGCCAGCAGTGAAGCGATGGGGGGCTATAGCAATCAGCCCCAGCATTTT.

This clonotype was observed a few times. The rearrangement joins TRBV6-2 or TRBV6-3 to TRBJ1-2; TRBD1 is a possible D gene (5 bases). There are 14 residues in the CDR3. With 0 bases removed from V and 5 bases from J, the gap between germline ends came to 10 bases. Germline CDR1 and CDR2: MNHEY and SVGEGT. The chain's CDR3 is CASSYSGTLYGYTF. DNA of the CDR3: TGTGCCAGCAGTTACTCAGGGACGTTATATGGCTACACCTTC.

This clonotype was seen many times. This chain uses TRBV9 with TRBJ2-2; tentatively, D is TRBD1 (6 bases). This CDR3 is built from 14 residues. The germline V gene encodes CDR1 SGDLS and CDR2 YYNGEE. Trimming pared 4 bases from V and 6 bases from J, leaving 13 bases between. The CDR3 sequence: CASSTGTSPGELFF. The CDR3 bases are TGTGCCAGCAGCACCGGGACATCCCCCGGGGAGCTGTTTTTT. Drawing the rest from reference TRBV9 and TRBJ2-2, the complete variable domain is DSGVTQTPKHLITATGQRVTLRCSPRSGDLSVYWYQQSLDQGLQFLIQYYNGEERAKGNILERFSAQQFPDLHSELNLSSLELGDSALYFCASSTGTSPGELFFGEGSRLTVL.

This clonotype was counted at least ten times. The chain uses TRBV7-8 and TRBJ2-5, with D uncertain. V lost 3 bases, J lost 0 bases, and 11 bases lay in between. The germline CDR1 and CDR2 sequences are SGHVS and FQNEAQ. The CDR3 contains 15 residues. The CDR3 spells CASSFRNYYQETQYF. CDR3 bases: TGTGCCAGCAGCTTCCGGAATTATTACCAAGAGACCCAGTACTTC. The full variable domain, its missing parts supplied by reference TRBV7-8 and TRBJ2-5, is GAGVSQSPRYKVAKRGQDVALRCDPISGHVSLFWYQQALGQGPEFLTYFQNEAQLDKSGLPSDRFFAERPEGSVSTLKIQRTQQEDSAVYLCASSFRNYYQETQYFGPGTRLLVL.

At least ten counts were recorded for this clonotype. V gene TRBV3-1 combines with J gene TRBJ2-5; TRBD1 agrees at 7 bases. Per germline, CDR1 LGHDT and CDR2 YNNKEL (reference sequence). J gave up 2 bases and V 1 base, and 1 base lay outside the gene matches. The length of the CDR3 is 14 residues. This CDR3 is CASSQGDRQETQYF. As DNA, the CDR3 is TGTGCCAGCAGCCAAGGGGACAGACAAGAGACCCAGTACTTC.

The V gene is TRBV28, the J gene TRBJ1-1; D unclear. The CDR3 has 14 amino acids. CDR1 is MDHEN, CDR2 SYDVKM, per germline. Trimming removed 3 bases at V and 1 base at J, with 9 bases between. The CDR3 loop reads CASSFPGRNTEAFF. The CDR3 coding sequence is TGTGCCAGCAGTTTTCCTGGACGGAACACTGAAGCTTTCTTT.

This clonotype showed up many times. The chain is built from TRBV3-1 and TRBJ2-7; no clear D gene. The CDR3 sequence is 16 residues long. V was clipped by 0 bases and J by 4 bases, with 16 bases between them. Per germline, CDR1 LGHDT and CDR2 YNNKEL (reference sequence). The CDR3 nucleotides read TGTGCCAGCAGCCAAGATCTTGAAGGGCATCGGTACGAGCAGTACTTC. It translates to CASSQDLEGHRYEQYF.

The sample holds many counts of this clonotype. The V call is TRBV28, the J call TRBJ1-1; 10 bases fit TRBD1. The V segment lost 4 bases and the J segment 10 bases; nucleotides outside the gene matches: 6. The CDR3 loop spans 13 amino acids. Germline V gene data show CDR1 as MDHEN and CDR2 as SYDVKM. Here the CDR3 reads CASSSTGGLIAFF. The DNA for the CDR3 is TGTGCCAGCAGTTCGACAGGGGGCTTGATAGCTTTCTTT.